Below, one T cell receptor beta chain is given with its context. Its antigen is currently unknown. Generated by immunoSEQ multiplex PCR, the TCRdb table keeps only in-frame clones and is missing some. The sample comprises more than 1,000 clones, roughly 89% of which are singletons, and roughly 2.9% rests with the top ten. V was shortened by 5 bases and J by 1 base, with 5 bases between the two germline ends. The CDR3 totals 13 residues. CDR1 and CDR2 from the germline V gene are MDHEN and SYDVKM. This entry is derived from a study of chemoradiotherapy in HPV16-positive cancers. Background on the study: Candidate HPV-specific T-cell clones and common TCR motifs came from functional assays in a couple of HPV16-positive patients. Study results and caveats: HPV-specific T cells were functionally defined from only a couple of HPV16-positive patients.

This TCR derives from a human donor with HPV-associated anogenital cancer. The chain links TRBV28 to TRBJ2-2; D call uncertain. Here the sequenced sample was tumor tissue, taken from a patient who underwent chemoradiotherapy. The CDR3 reads CASSPVNTGELFF. The CDR3, as DNA: TGTGCCAGCAGTCCGGTGAACACCGGGGAGCTGTTTTTT.